One T cell receptor (beta chain) is described in this entry. The data are from a study of patients and donors after allogeneic stem cell transplantation. V dropped 1 base and J dropped 13 bases, with 17 bases sitting between them. This CDR3 spans 15 amino acids. MiXCR, run by TCRdb on the RT-PCR reads, gives a single entry per CDR3 protein. The sample includes approximately 150,000 distinct CDR3 sequences, about two fifths of them seen just once. The TCR originated in a human donor who was either an allogeneic HSCT recipient or a stem cell or donor lymphocyte infusion donor (not recorded which). It is not recorded whose cells these are; they may come from a transplant donor. V and J are TRBV12-3 or TRBV12-4 and TRBJ1-6; D gene uncertain. The material sequenced was blood, either unsorted or a sorted T cell fraction (not recorded which). The CDR3 nucleotides read TGTGCCAGCAGTTTAGGGTTAGCGAGCCCCCTTCCCCTCCACTTT. This codes for CASSLGLASPLPLHF.